The rows below give T cell receptor beta chains drawn from one sample of a study of blood T cell repertoires in COVID-19. Assay: immunoSEQ multiplex PCR; the TCRdb copy retains only in-frame clones and omits some. Of around 300,000 clones listed, around 85% are singletons. Sequencing was done on a sample of peripheral blood. All receptors derive from a human donor in a cohort sampled during active COVID-19. Each CDR3 is given with its conserved first and last residue. D genes are given only for firm matches. Part of the rows lack a size; the others show once, few, many or a class for expanded clones.

DNA: TGCAGCGGATCCTTTGGGGGGGGAGCAGAGACCCAGTACTTC
CDR3: CSGSFGGGAETQYF
size: .
J: TRBJ2-5
D: TRBD2
V: TRBV29-1

DNA: TGTGCCAGCAGTTTGTCCGGGGGCACCATATATTTT
CDR3: CASSLSGGTIYF
size: .
J: TRBJ1-3
D: .
V: TRBV6-5

DNA: TGTGCCACCCGGACAGGAGCGGACACTGAAGCTTTCTTT
CDR3: CATRTGADTEAFF
size: .
J: TRBJ1-1
D: TRBD1
V: TRBV10-3

DNA: TGCGCCAGCAGCTTCGGACTAGCGGGGGTATACAATGAGCAGTTCTTC
CDR3: CASSFGLAGVYNEQFF
size: .
J: TRBJ2-1
D: TRBD2
V: TRBV5-1

DNA: TGCGCCAGCAGCTTGGAGACAGGGGGCGTAAAACTGTTTTTT
CDR3: CASSLETGGVKLFF
size: few
J: TRBJ1-4
D: TRBD1
V: TRBV5-1

DNA: TGCGCCAGCAGCCGAGGGTCCTCTGGAAACACCATATATTTT
CDR3: CASSRGSSGNTIYF
size: once
J: TRBJ1-3
D: .
V: TRBV5-1

DNA: TGTGCCAGCAGGAGGAATACTTATAATTCACCCCTCCACTTT
CDR3: CASRRNTYNSPLHF
size: few
J: TRBJ1-6
D: .
V: TRBV27

DNA: TGTGCCAGACCCCGACAGGGGAAGTTTACCGGGGAGCTGTTTTTT
CDR3: CARPRQGKFTGELFF
size: .
J: TRBJ2-2
D: TRBD1
V: TRBV4-2

DNA: TGTGCCAGCAGTCCCGGGACAGGGGGCCTGGGCTACACCTTC
CDR3: CASSPGTGGLGYTF
size: few
J: TRBJ1-2
D: TRBD1
V: TRBV28

DNA: TGTGCCAGCAGTGAAGGAATTTATACTAGCGGGGGCCGCTACGAGCAGTACTTC
CDR3: CASSEGIYTSGGRYEQYF
size: few
J: TRBJ2-7
D: TRBD2
V: TRBV25-1

DNA: TGTGCCAGTAGTATTCCGGGACAGGGGGCAGATACGCAGTATTTT
CDR3: CASSIPGQGADTQYF
size: .
J: TRBJ2-3
D: TRBD1
V: TRBV19

DNA: TGTGCCAGCAGTTCCCCTACCCATGAGCAGTTCTTC
CDR3: CASSSPTHEQFF
size: .
J: TRBJ2-1
D: .
V: TRBV6-5

DNA: TGTGCCAGCAGCAGACTAGCGGGGGGAGAGACCCAGTACTTC
CDR3: CASSRLAGGETQYF
size: .
J: TRBJ2-5
D: .
V: TRBV21-1

DNA: TGCGCCAGCAGCTTGGTGGGGGGCACCCCCGACAGGGTGATCGGCTACACCTTC
CDR3: CASSLVGGTPDRVIGYTF
size: .
J: TRBJ1-2
D: TRBD1
V: TRBV5-1

DNA: TGTGCCAGCTCAGTCCGGGACAGGATCTACGAGCAGTACTTC
CDR3: CASSVRDRIYEQYF
size: .
J: TRBJ2-7
D: TRBD1
V: TRBV18

DNA: TGTGCCAGCAGCGCCCAGGGGATTCACACTGAAGCTTTCTTT
CDR3: CASSAQGIHTEAFF
size: .
J: TRBJ1-1
D: .
V: TRBV7-3

DNA: TGTGCCAGTAGTATCGGGGTCTATAATTCACCCCTCCACTTT
CDR3: CASSIGVYNSPLHF
size: .
J: TRBJ1-6
D: .
V: TRBV19

DNA: TGTGCCTGGAGTGTGAGGAGCACTGAAGCTTTCTTT
CDR3: CAWSVRSTEAFF
size: few
J: TRBJ1-1
D: .
V: TRBV30

DNA: TGTGCCAGCAGTTACTCCTTGAACATTCAGTACTTC
CDR3: CASSYSLNIQYF
size: .
J: TRBJ2-4
D: .
V: TRBV6-2/TRBV6-3

DNA: TGTGCCAGCAGTGTTGATAGCGGGTTTTTGGGCTACGAGCAGTACTTC
CDR3: CASSVDSGFLGYEQYF
size: .
J: TRBJ2-7
D: TRBD2
V: TRBV3-1/TRBV3-2

DNA: TGTGCCAGCAGCGGGGATTCACCCCTCCACTTT
CDR3: CASSGDSPLHF
size: few
J: TRBJ1-6
D: .
V: TRBV2

DNA: TGTGCCAGCAGCTTAGAGGGTCACTATGGCTACACCTTC
CDR3: CASSLEGHYGYTF
size: .
J: TRBJ1-2
D: .
V: TRBV7-3

DNA: TGTGCCAGCAGCCAAGAGGAGGATCTAGGAACTGAAGCTTTCTTT
CDR3: CASSQEEDLGTEAFF
size: once
J: TRBJ1-1
D: .
V: TRBV4-2

DNA: TGTGCCAGCAGAATACAGGGGGACGTCAAAAACATTCAGTACTTC
CDR3: CASRIQGDVKNIQYF
size: .
J: TRBJ2-4
D: TRBD1
V: TRBV5-6

DNA: TGTGCCACCCATAGCGACCGGTCCGATGAGCAGTTCTTC
CDR3: CATHSDRSDEQFF
size: .
J: TRBJ2-1
D: .
V: TRBV10-3

DNA: TGTGCCAGCAGCTTAGGGACAGGGCAAGCTAACTATGGCTACACCTTC
CDR3: CASSLGTGQANYGYTF
size: .
J: TRBJ1-2
D: TRBD1
V: TRBV7-9

DNA: TGTGCCAGCAGCATCGACAGGGATCGCGACTATGGCTACACCTTC
CDR3: CASSIDRDRDYGYTF
size: .
J: TRBJ1-2
D: TRBD1
V: TRBV7-9

DNA: TGTGCCAGCAGCTCCAATTTCGCGGGCCACCCTAGTGGCAATGAGCAGTTCTTC
CDR3: CASSSNFAGHPSGNEQFF
size: .
J: TRBJ2-1
D: .
V: TRBV7-9

DNA: TGCGCCAGCATGGATCGCAGGGGTAATGAGCAGTTCTTC
CDR3: CASMDRRGNEQFF
size: .
J: TRBJ2-1
D: .
V: TRBV10-2

DNA: TGCGCCAGCAGCCAAGGTGTCAGGGGGATGCGTCAGCCCCAGCATTTT
CDR3: CASSQGVRGMRQPQHF
size: .
J: TRBJ1-5
D: TRBD1
V: TRBV4-1

DNA: TGTGCCAGCAGTGTTGATGGCGGCTCTGGGGCCAACGTCCTGACTTTC
CDR3: CASSVDGGSGANVLTF
size: .
J: TRBJ2-6
D: .
V: TRBV2

DNA: TGTGCCAGCAGTGAACTCTACAATGAGCAGTTCTTC
CDR3: CASSELYNEQFF
size: .
J: TRBJ2-1
D: .
V: TRBV6-1

DNA: TGCGCCAGCAGCTCACCAGGGGATATTTCTCACGAGCAGTACTTC
CDR3: CASSSPGDISHEQYF
size: once
J: TRBJ2-7
D: .
V: TRBV5-1

DNA: TGTGCCAGCAGGCCCTATACGGGTGAGCAGTTCTTC
CDR3: CASRPYTGEQFF
size: .
J: TRBJ2-1
D: .
V: TRBV3-1/TRBV3-2

DNA: TGTGCCAGCAGCTCCTCGGGGGCGGGGGTTAGCACAGATACGCAGTATTTT
CDR3: CASSSSGAGVSTDTQYF
size: .
J: TRBJ2-3
D: .
V: TRBV9

DNA: TGTGCCACCAAGGAGAGCACAGATACGCAGTATTTT
CDR3: CATKESTDTQYF
size: few
J: TRBJ2-3
D: .
V: TRBV15

DNA: TGTGCCAGCAGTTACCTGAGGGACAGCGGGACTGAAGCTTTCTTT
CDR3: CASSYLRDSGTEAFF
size: .
J: TRBJ1-1
D: TRBD1
V: TRBV6-5

DNA: TGCGCCAGCAATGGCGGGGACTACGAGCAGTACTTC
CDR3: CASNGGDYEQYF
size: .
J: TRBJ2-7
D: .
V: TRBV5-1

DNA: TGTGCCAGCAGTGGACAGACTAACTATGGCTACACCTTC
CDR3: CASSGQTNYGYTF
size: many
J: TRBJ1-2
D: .
V: TRBV2

DNA: TGTGCCAGCAGCACCGGGACAGGCGCCTATGGCTACACCTTC
CDR3: CASSTGTGAYGYTF
size: .
J: TRBJ1-2
D: TRBD1
V: TRBV7-2

DNA: TGTGCCACCGAAGGGGGGAACACCGGGGAGCTGTTTTTT
CDR3: CATEGGNTGELFF
size: .
J: TRBJ2-2
D: .
V: TRBV24-1

DNA: TGTGCCAGCAGTGGGTTTAGCGGGGGGGCAGATACGCAGTATTTT
CDR3: CASSGFSGGADTQYF
size: .
J: TRBJ2-3
D: TRBD2
V: TRBV25-1

DNA: TGTGCCAGCAGCTTAGCCCCGGTAGTCTACGAGCAGTACTTC
CDR3: CASSLAPVVYEQYF
size: few
J: TRBJ2-7
D: .
V: TRBV7-9

DNA: TGCGCCAGCAGCCCCCGACAGGGGGCGTATGTCTATGGCTACACCTTC
CDR3: CASSPRQGAYVYGYTF
size: .
J: TRBJ1-2
D: TRBD1
V: TRBV4-1

DNA: TGTGCTAGTGGTTCCCGCGAGGCAGCAACGAAAGAGACCCAGTACTTC
CDR3: CASGSREAATKETQYF
size: once
J: TRBJ2-5
D: .
V: TRBV12-5

DNA: TGTGCCAGCAGTTACTCCGACAGGTTTGATTCACCCCTCCACTTT
CDR3: CASSYSDRFDSPLHF
size: .
J: TRBJ1-6
D: .
V: TRBV6-5

DNA: TGTGCCAGCAGCCAAGATCAGGCGACAGGGGGCGATCAGCCCCAGCATTTT
CDR3: CASSQDQATGGDQPQHF
size: few
J: TRBJ1-5
D: TRBD1
V: TRBV4-2

DNA: TGTGCCAGCAGCTTGTTAGGACAAGGAAATCAGCCCCAGCATTTT
CDR3: CASSLLGQGNQPQHF
size: .
J: TRBJ1-5
D: .
V: TRBV5-6

DNA: TGTGCCAGCAGTGATGGGGGGAACGGGAAGACCCAGTACTTC
CDR3: CASSDGGNGKTQYF
size: .
J: TRBJ2-5
D: .
V: TRBV25-1

DNA: TGTGCCTGGAGTCCCCCTACGCCCTTGGGGCGGACTGAAGCTTTCTTT
CDR3: CAWSPPTPLGRTEAFF
size: .
J: TRBJ1-1
D: .
V: TRBV30

DNA: TGTGCCAGCAGCGGCACGGGGGGTTGGGAGTCACCCCTCCACTTT
CDR3: CASSGTGGWESPLHF
size: .
J: TRBJ1-6
D: .
V: TRBV11-2

DNA: TGTGCCAGCAGCGATCCGAGAACCTACGAGCAGTACTTC
CDR3: CASSDPRTYEQYF
size: .
J: TRBJ2-7
D: .
V: TRBV9

DNA: TGTGCCAGCAGGGAGACTAGCGTGGCCTTTTTGCAGTTCTTC
CDR3: CASRETSVAFLQFF
size: .
J: TRBJ2-1
D: TRBD2
V: TRBV6-4